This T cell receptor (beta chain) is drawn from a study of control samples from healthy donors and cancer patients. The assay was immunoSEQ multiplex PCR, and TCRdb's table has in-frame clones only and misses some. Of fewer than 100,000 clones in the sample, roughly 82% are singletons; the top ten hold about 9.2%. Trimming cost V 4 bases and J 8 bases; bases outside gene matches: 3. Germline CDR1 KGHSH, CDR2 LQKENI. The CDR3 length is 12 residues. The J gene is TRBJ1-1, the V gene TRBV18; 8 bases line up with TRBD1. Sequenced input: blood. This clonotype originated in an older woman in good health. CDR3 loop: CASSRDRSEAFF. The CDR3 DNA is TGTGCCAGCTCACGGGACAGGTCCGAAGCTTTCTTT.